The entry that follows covers one TCR beta chain sequence. No antigen is known for it. These data come from a study of response to subunit inactivated influenza vaccine. The length of the CDR3 is 17 residues. CDR1 and CDR2 (germline): SQVTM, ANQGSEA. V gave up 2 bases and J gave up 4 bases, with 21 bases separating them. The study, taken as a whole, reports: Authors suggested each seasonal flu vaccination may recruit only limited numbers of new T cells.

MiXCR was run by TCRdb on the RT-PCR reads, yielding one entry per CDR3 protein. The sample lists more than 700,000 distinct CDR3 sequences, 21% occurring once. The receptor comes from a middle-aged man who received an inactivated influenza vaccine. The chain combines TRBV29-1 with TRBJ2-1; tentative D call: TRBD1 (6 bases). The specimen was PBMCs from blood, collected around 5 days after vaccination. CDR3 DNA: TGCAGCGTTGAATTTTACGGACAGCAGCGAGGTTACAATGAGCAGTTCTTC. Its protein product is CSVEFYGQQRGYNEQFF.